The 25 T cell receptor beta chains listed next were all sequenced from one sample in a study of T cell changes during pregnancy in multiple sclerosis. Sequencing used immunoSEQ multiplex PCR; TCRdb keeps in-frame clones, though not all of them. The sample lists about 40,000 clones; 90% to 95% were seen once. The specimen comprised CD4+ T cells from peripheral blood mononuclear cells, sampled after pregnancy. The receptor set was obtained from a female donor with multiple sclerosis, enrolled in a pregnancy study.

The chain joins TRBV6-5 to TRBJ1-5, with 9 bases fitting TRBD1. Germline CDR1 and CDR2: MNHEY and SVGAGI. V lost 7 bases to trimming and J lost 3 bases; unmatched junction nucleotides: 7. The CDR3 contains 15 residues. The CDR3 coding sequence is TGTGCCAGCAAGCCGGGACAGGGCTACAATCAGCCCCAGCATTTT. Amino acid sequence: CASKPGQGYNQPQHF.

Comments on this clone: Additional DNA sequences in this sample encode the identical CDR3. This sequence joins TRBV13 and TRBJ1-1; maybe TRBD1 (5 bases). CDR1 and CDR2 from the germline V gene are PRHDT and FYEKMQ (reference sequence). The CDR3 is 17 residues long. Trimming cost V 5 bases and J 1 base, with 20 bases left between them. The CDR3 sequence: CASSPTGGQASNTEAFF. In nucleotides, the CDR3 is TGTGCCAGCAGCCCCACAGGTGGTCAGGCGTCGAACACTGAAGCTTTCTTT.

This chain joins TRBV5-1 and TRBJ2-1; maybe TRBD1 (6 bases). V lost 0 bases, J lost 2 bases, and 12 bases lay in between. Germline assignment: CDR1 SGHRS and CDR2 YFSETQ. The CDR3 is made up of 16 amino acids. The CDR3 here is CASSLEARGPYNEQFF. The CDR3 region has the DNA TGCGCCAGCAGCTTGGAGGCCAGGGGCCCCTACAATGAGCAGTTCTTC.

V usage is TRBV5-8 and J usage is TRBJ1-2; D remains unclear. The CDR3 covers 15 residues. The V and J ends lost 3 bases and 2 bases respectively, with 14 bases between them. Per the germline V gene, CDR1 is SGHTS and CDR2 is YDEGEE. The CDR3 region has the DNA TGTGCCAGCAGCTCAGGCTGGACTACGAACTATGGCTACACCTTC. Protein product: CASSSGWTTNYGYTF.

This clone occurred once. This CDR3 reads CASSSGGNYEQYF. In nucleotides, the CDR3 is TGTGCTAGTAGTAGCGGGGGGAACTACGAGCAGTACTTC. This chain uses TRBV12-5 with TRBJ2-7; the match to TRBD2 covers 10 bases. Germline CDR1 reads LGHNT; CDR2 reads FRNRAP. This CDR3 has 13 amino acids. V was pared by 8 bases and J by 3 bases, with 4 bases of the junction left unmatched.

This chain links TRBV20-1 with TRBJ1-1, with D unresolved. Germline V lookup: CDR1 DFQATT, CDR2 SNEGSKA (reference sequence). Trimming removed 5 bases from V and 9 bases from J, with 10 bases in between. The CDR3 spans 10 residues. Here the CDR3 DNA reads TGCAGTGCTCCGGAGGATAAAGCTTTCTTT. Protein sequence: CSAPEDKAFF.

The gene calls are TRBV18 and TRBJ1-1; no clear D. The germline V gene encodes CDR1 KGHSH and CDR2 LQKENI. V was clipped by 3 bases and J by 1 base, with 6 bases between them. The CDR3 totals 13 residues. CDR3 residues: CASSPRENTEAFF. CDR3 sequence (DNA): TGTGCCAGCTCACCTCGGGAGAACACTGAAGCTTTCTTT.

This clone showed up just a few times. This chain links TRBV29-1 with TRBJ2-5; 8 positions agree with TRBD2. CDR1 is SQVTM, CDR2 ANQGSEA, per germline. The J segment lost 2 bases and the V segment lost 4 bases, leaving 3 bases of the junction unmatched. CDR3 length: 13 amino acids. The CDR3 loop reads CSVVVAGQETQYF. For the CDR3, the DNA is TGCAGCGTTGTTGTAGCGGGGCAAGAGACCCAGTACTTC.

This chain connects TRBV21-1 to TRBJ2-1; the table's TRBD1 call for D was not verified on the DNA. TRBV21-1 is marked as a pseudogene. The CDR3 loop spans 15 amino acids. In DNA form, the CDR3 reads TGTGCCAGCAGCACGGGCAGGGACAGTTGCAATGAGCAGTTCTTC. Its protein product is CASSTGRDSCNEQFF.

V gene TRBV19 combines with J gene TRBJ1-5; TRBD1 might be the D (6 bases). The CDR3 runs to 17 residues. CDR1 LNHDA and CDR2 SQIVND come from the germline V gene (reference sequence). Trimming took 2 bases from V and 5 from J, leaving 19 bases between them. CDR3 sequence reads: CASSISPGTWRYQPQHF. CDR3 DNA: TGTGCCAGTAGTATATCACCCGGGACATGGAGGTATCAGCCCCAGCATTTT.

J is TRBJ1-2 and V is TRBV19; D is uncertain. The V end lost 5 bases, the J end lost 4 bases, and 20 bases lay between the germline ends. In germline, CDR1 is LNHDA, CDR2 SQIVND (reference sequence). CDR3 length equals 16 residues. The chain's CDR3 is CASSVILNSSPYGYTF. In DNA form, the CDR3 reads TGTGCCAGTAGTGTAATCCTTAACTCGTCACCCTATGGCTACACCTTC.

V usage is TRBV6-5 and J usage is TRBJ1-4, with 7 bases fitting TRBD1. V lost 6 bases to trimming and J lost 5 bases; unmatched junction nucleotides: 6. This CDR3 has 14 amino acids. Germline values: CDR1 MNHEY, CDR2 SVGAGI. The CDR3 region is CASSDRQGNEKLFF. In DNA, the CDR3 is TGTGCCAGCAGCGACCGACAGGGAAATGAAAAACTGTTTTTT.

The chain employs TRBV29-1 and TRBJ2-7; no clear D. This CDR3 contains 11 residues. The V and J ends lost 5 bases and 0 bases respectively, with 5 bases between them. Germline CDR1 SQVTM, CDR2 ANQGSEA. This CDR3 reads CSVSHSYEQYF. CDR3 DNA: TGCAGCGTTAGCCACTCCTACGAGCAGTACTTC.

The rearrangement uses TRBV25-1 and TRBJ2-5; 12 bases are a match to TRBD1. Trimming removed 5 bases from V and 3 bases from J; junction bases left unmatched: 13. The CDR3 extends over 18 amino acids. The germline gives CDR1 MGHDK, CDR2 SYGVNS. CDR3 nucleotides: TGTGCCAGCAGTACTCTATCACGGGGACAGGGGGCGGAAGAGACCCAGTACTTC. This translates into CASSTLSRGQGAEETQYF.

This clone was recorded only once. The chain carries TRBV5-1 and TRBJ2-3, with D possibly matching TRBD2 (6 bases). Germline CDR1 is SGHRS and CDR2 is YFSETQ. The ends were cut back, 4 bases at V and 6 bases at J, with 9 bases in the middle. The CDR3 contains 12 residues. Here the CDR3 reads CASSPGLDTQYF. Here the CDR3 DNA reads TGCGCCAGCAGCCCGGGACTCGATACGCAGTATTTT.

J is TRBJ1-3 and V is TRBV19; 10 bases are shared with TRBD1. Losses at the gene ends were 5 bases for V and 1 base for J; bases not matched to a gene: 5. The CDR3 has 16 amino acids. In germline, CDR1 is LNHDA, CDR2 SQIVND (reference sequence). As DNA, the CDR3 is TGTGCCAGTAGTGCCTCGGACAGGGGGTCTGGAAACACCATATATTTT. The encoded protein is CASSASDRGSGNTIYF.

V and J are TRBV14 and TRBJ1-1, with 10 nucleotides matching TRBD1. V lost 3 bases, J lost 2 bases, and 3 bases stayed unmatched. Per germline, CDR1 SGHDN and CDR2 FVKESK. The CDR3 is 15 amino acids. The CDR3 protein is CASSQRTGGNTEAFF. As DNA, the CDR3 is TGTGCCAGCAGCCAGCGGACAGGGGGAAACACTGAAGCTTTCTTT.

This clone showed up just once. V gene TRBV18 combines with J gene TRBJ2-2, with D possibly TRBD1 on 5 matching bases. The CDR3 covers 15 residues. Deletions cut 1 base from V and 2 bases from J, with 8 bases between. CDR1 is KGHSH, CDR2 LQKENI, per germline. CDR3 residues: CASSPQGINTGELFF. In nucleotides, the CDR3 is TGTGCCAGCTCACCACAGGGGATCAACACCGGGGAGCTGTTTTTT.

The chain is built from TRBV27 and TRBJ1-1; no firm D call. Looked up from germline, CDR1 is MNHEY and CDR2 is SMNVEV (reference sequence). V gave up 3 bases and J gave up 0 bases, with 8 bases separating them. The CDR3 consists of 14 residues. The CDR3 is CASSFRRVNTEAFF. In DNA, the CDR3 is TGTGCCAGCAGTTTTCGGCGGGTGAACACTGAAGCTTTCTTT.

The rearrangement joins TRBV10-3 to TRBJ1-5; possible D gene TRBD1, 5 bases. The germline V gene has CDR1 ENHRY and CDR2 SYGVKD. The ends were cut back, 11 bases at V and 4 bases at J, with 12 bases in the middle. The CDR3 spans 12 residues. The DNA of the CDR3 is TGTGCCTCCGGGGGGGGGAATCAGCCCCAGCATTTT. It translates to CASGGGNQPQHF.

The chain is built from TRBV27 and TRBJ1-1; the match to TRBD1 covers 7 bases. V lost 2 bases to trimming and J lost 8 bases; unmatched junction nucleotides: 5. The CDR3 consists of 13 residues. Germline assignment: CDR1 MNHEY and CDR2 SMNVEV (reference sequence). CDR3 nucleotide sequence: TGTGCCAGCAGTTTAAGGACAGGAGGGGAAGCTTTCTTT. Its translation: CASSLRTGGEAFF.

CDR3 in amino acids: CASSVPGQGVYEQYF. The CDR3 region has the DNA TGTGCCAGCAGCGTACCGGGACAGGGAGTCTACGAGCAGTACTTC. The gene calls are TRBV6-5 and TRBJ2-7; 9 bases map to TRBD1. The CDR3 covers 15 residues. The germline gives CDR1 MNHEY, CDR2 SVGAGI. After removal of 6 bases from V and 3 bases from J, the junction contained 9 bases not matched to a gene.

V gene TRBV5-1 combines with J gene TRBJ2-1; 12 bases are shared with TRBD2. This CDR3 is 16 amino acids long. Germline loops: CDR1 SGHRS, CDR2 YFSETQ. V lost 4 bases and J lost 8; bases outside the gene matches: 10. CDR3 in DNA: TGCGCCAGCAGCAAGTCGACTAGCGGGGGAGTCGATGAGCAGTTCTTC. Translation: CASSKSTSGGVDEQFF. Filled out from reference TRBV5-1 and TRBJ2-1, the complete variable domain reads KAGVTQTPRYLIKTRGQQVTLSCSPISGHRSVSWYQQTPGQGLQFLFEYFSETQRNKGNFPGRFSGRQFSNSRSEMNVSTLELGDSALYLCASSKSTSGGVDEQFFGPGTRLTVL.

The chain combines TRBV4-1 with TRBJ1-5, with D possibly being TRBD1 (5 bases). Trimming stripped 0 bases from V and 7 bases from J, with 13 bases between. The CDR3 is 15 residues long. CDR1 and CDR2 (germline): MGHRA, YSYEKL. The CDR3 DNA reads as TGCGCCAGCAGCCAAGATGGCGGGGGGTACCAGCCCCAGCATTTT. Translation gives CASSQDGGGYQPQHF.

The gene calls are TRBV5-6 and TRBJ2-1, with no clear D. CDR3 length: 13 amino acids. Germline CDR1 is SGHDT and CDR2 is YYEEEE. The V end was cut by 3 bases, the J end by 8 bases, with 12 bases between. The CDR3 protein is CASSSLDRDEQFF. The DNA of the CDR3 is TGTGCCAGCAGCTCCTTGGATCGGGATGAGCAGTTCTTC.